The entry below gives a single TCR beta chain sequence along with its context. The V end lost 6 bases, the J end lost 2 bases, and 17 bases lay between the germline ends. Germline assignment: CDR1 MNHEY and CDR2 SVGAGI. The CDR3 has 15 residues. This sample stems from a study of blood T cell repertoires in COVID-19. TCRdb's table, derived via immunoSEQ multiplex PCR, lists solely in-frame clones and lacks some. The data contain about 150,000 clones, over 60% of them singletons. What was sequenced was peripheral blood. The chain links TRBV6-5 to TRBJ2-7; D possibly corresponds to TRBD1 (5 bases). The origin of this receptor is an elderly man with acute or convalescent COVID-19. The CDR3 region is CASSPGGARTYEQYV. CDR3 in DNA: TGTGCCAGCAGCCCGGGTGGGGCAAGGACCTACGAGCAGTACGTC.